This T cell receptor beta chain was retrieved from a study of blood T cell repertoires in COVID-19. Across the study: Sample material is recorded as cDNA or gDNA derived from T cells, B-cell-depleted T cells, or PBMCs.

Self-reported history from a screening survey and questionnaire set each donor's cohort. Two consecutive negative NP/OP PCR tests, clearance, or resolved symptoms defined Cohort 3 recovery. CDR1 and CDR2 from the germline V gene are SNHLY and FYNNEI. The CDR3 is 13 residues long. The V gene lost 5 bases and the J gene lost 7 bases, with 11 bases spanning the gap. How the authors handled the data: The authors estimated nucleated cell counts from reference gene primer amplification. Assay: immunoSEQ multiplex PCR; the TCRdb copy retains only in-frame clones and omits some. V and J calls and clone size follow that table, whereas D and trimming were derived from the DNA. The data show about 400,000 clones, approximately 87% seen once.

The origin of this receptor is a woman aged 50 to 60 who had recovered from COVID-19. The sequencing input was PBMCs or T cells enriched from blood (not recorded which). V and J are TRBV2 and TRBJ1-4, with D maybe TRBD1 (5 bases). CDR3 sequence (DNA): TGTGCCAGCAGTAACAGGCATCGTGAAAAACTGTTTTTT. Its translation: CASSNRHREKLFF.